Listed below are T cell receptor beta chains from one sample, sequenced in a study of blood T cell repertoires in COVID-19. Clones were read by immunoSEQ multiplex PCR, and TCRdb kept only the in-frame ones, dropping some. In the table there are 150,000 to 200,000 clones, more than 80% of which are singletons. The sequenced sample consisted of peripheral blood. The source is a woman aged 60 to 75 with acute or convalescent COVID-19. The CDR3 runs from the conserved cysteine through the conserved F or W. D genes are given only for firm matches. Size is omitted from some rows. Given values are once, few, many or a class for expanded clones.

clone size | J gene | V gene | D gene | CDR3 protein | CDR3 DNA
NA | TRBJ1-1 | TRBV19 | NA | CASSISQGNKAFF | TGTGCCAGTAGTATTTCACAGGGAAACAAGGCTTTCTTT
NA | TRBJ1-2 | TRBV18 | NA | CASSPPNEGYTF | TGTGCCAGCTCACCACCGAACGAGGGCTACACCTTC
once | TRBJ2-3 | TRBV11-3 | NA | CASSLGGGRRSRADTQYF | TGTGCCAGCAGCTTAGGTGGGGGCAGGCGTAGTCGGGCAGATACGCAGTATTTT
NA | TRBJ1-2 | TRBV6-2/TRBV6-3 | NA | CASSSVVQGLPTPYHGYTF | TGTGCCAGCAGTTCCGTCGTTCAGGGACTGCCTACTCCGTATCATGGCTACACCTTC
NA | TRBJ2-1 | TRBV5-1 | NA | CASSLGWSSYNEQFF | TGCGCCAGCAGCTTGGGTTGGAGCTCCTACAATGAGCAGTTCTTC
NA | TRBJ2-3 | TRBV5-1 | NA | CASSPGSRTPTDTQYF | TGCGCCAGCAGCCCGGGTAGCCGCACCCCCACAGATACGCAGTATTTT
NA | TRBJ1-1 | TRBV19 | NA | CASSIVGAGNTEAFF | TGTGCCAGTAGTATAGTTGGGGCAGGGAACACTGAAGCTTTCTTT
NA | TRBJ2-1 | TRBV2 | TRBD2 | CARTPLVGEGEQFF | TGTGCCAGGACCCCACTGGTCGGGGAGGGTGAGCAGTTCTTC
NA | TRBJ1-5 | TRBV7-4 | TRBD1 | CASSLARGVIGNQPQHF | TGTGCCAGCAGCTTAGCCAGGGGGGTAATCGGCAATCAGCCCCAGCATTTT
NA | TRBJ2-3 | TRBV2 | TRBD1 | CASRAGTASTDTQYF | TGTGCCAGCAGAGCCGGGACAGCTAGCACAGATACGCAGTATTTT
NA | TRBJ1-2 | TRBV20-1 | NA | CSANGGRGYTF | TGCAGTGCTAATGGGGGCCGTGGCTACACCTTC
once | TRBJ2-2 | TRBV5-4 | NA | CASSLRAGLKGGELFF | TGTGCCAGCAGCTTGAGGGCCGGACTGAAGGGCGGGGAGCTGTTTTTT
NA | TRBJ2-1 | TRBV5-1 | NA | CASSLGGQSYNEQFF | TGCGCCAGCAGCTTGGGAGGACAGAGCTACAATGAGCAGTTCTTC
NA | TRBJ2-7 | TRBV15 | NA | CATSRDTYEQYF | TGTGCCACCAGCAGAGATACCTACGAGCAGTACTTC
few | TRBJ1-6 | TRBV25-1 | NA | CASSGNDRFSPLHF | TGTGCCAGCAGTGGGAACGACAGGTTTTCACCCCTCCACTTT
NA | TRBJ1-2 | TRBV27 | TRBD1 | CASSPPTGSGYTF | TGTGCCAGCAGCCCACCGACAGGGAGCGGCTACACCTTC
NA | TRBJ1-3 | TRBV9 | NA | CASSSGADGNTIYF | TGTGCCAGCAGTTCAGGGGCGGATGGAAACACCATATATTTT
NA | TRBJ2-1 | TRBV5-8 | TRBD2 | CASSLESGSSYNEQFF | TGTGCCAGCAGCTTGGAAAGCGGGAGCTCCTACAATGAGCAGTTCTTC
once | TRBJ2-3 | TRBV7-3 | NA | CASSLTGPGGTDTQYF | TGTGCCAGCAGCTTAACGGGGCCAGGGGGCACAGATACGCAGTATTTT
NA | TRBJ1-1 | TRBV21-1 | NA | CASSKVGGQDTEAFF | TGTGCCAGCAGCAAAGTAGGGGGCCAGGACACTGAAGCTTTCTTT
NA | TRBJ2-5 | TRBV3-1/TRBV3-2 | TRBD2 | CASSQVAGREETQYF | TGTGCCAGCAGCCAGGTAGCGGGAAGAGAAGAGACCCAGTACTTC
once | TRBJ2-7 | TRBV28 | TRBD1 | CASSQQGGVSEQYF | TGTGCCAGCAGCCAACAGGGGGGCGTTTCCGAGCAGTACTTC
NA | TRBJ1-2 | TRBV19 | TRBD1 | CASRPTGATNYGYTF | TGTGCCAGTAGACCCACAGGGGCGACTAACTATGGCTACACCTTC
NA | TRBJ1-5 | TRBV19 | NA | CASSIPEGRGNQPQHF | TGTGCCAGTAGTATCCCGGAGGGCAGGGGCAATCAGCCCCAGCATTTT
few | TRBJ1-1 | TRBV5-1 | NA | CASSLAQVNTEAFF | TGCGCCAGCAGCTTGGCCCAGGTGAACACTGAAGCTTTCTTT
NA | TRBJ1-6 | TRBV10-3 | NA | CAISELGQGNSPLHF | TGTGCCATCAGTGAGCTCGGTCAGGGGAATTCACCCCTCCACTTT
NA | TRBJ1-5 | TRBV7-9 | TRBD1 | CASSPDGDSYQPQHF | TGTGCCAGCAGCCCGGACGGGGACAGTTATCAGCCCCAGCATTTT
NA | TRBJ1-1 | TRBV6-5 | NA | CASSNRATEAFF | TGTGCCAGCAGTAACAGGGCCACTGAAGCTTTCTTT
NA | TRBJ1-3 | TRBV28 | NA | CASITGSGNTIYF | TGTGCCAGCATCACAGGCTCTGGAAACACCATATATTTT
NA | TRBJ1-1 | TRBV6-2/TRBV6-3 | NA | CASSYGGEPNTEAFF | TGTGCCAGCAGTTACGGAGGAGAACCGAACACTGAAGCTTTCTTT
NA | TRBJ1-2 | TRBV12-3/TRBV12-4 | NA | CASSLNLNYGYTF | TGTGCCAGCAGTTTAAATCTGAACTATGGCTACACCTTC
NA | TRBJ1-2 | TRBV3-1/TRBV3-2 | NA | CASSPYTEANYGYTF | TGTGCCAGCAGCCCGTACACCGAAGCTAACTATGGCTACACCTTC
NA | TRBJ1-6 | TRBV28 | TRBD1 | CASRPGQGVQPSPLHF | TGTGCCAGCAGGCCTGGACAGGGGGTGCAACCTTCACCCCTCCACTTT
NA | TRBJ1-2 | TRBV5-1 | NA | CASSPGELEGGYTF | TGCGCCAGCAGCCCCGGGGAGCTAGAGGGTGGCTACACCTTC
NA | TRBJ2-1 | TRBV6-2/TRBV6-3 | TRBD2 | CASSRATSGRRNEQFF | TGTGCCAGCAGTAGAGCCACTAGCGGGAGACGCAATGAGCAGTTCTTC
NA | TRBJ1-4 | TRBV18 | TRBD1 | CASSLDRVGEKLFF | TGTGCCAGCTCATTAGACAGGGTCGGAGAAAAACTGTTTTTT
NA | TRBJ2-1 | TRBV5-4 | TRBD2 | CASSPWGGGNNEQFF | TGTGCCAGCAGCCCCTGGGGCGGGGGTAACAATGAGCAGTTCTTC
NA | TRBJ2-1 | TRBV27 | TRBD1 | CASSLGQRGNNEQFF | TGTGCCAGCAGTTTGGGACAGCGAGGGAACAATGAGCAGTTCTTC
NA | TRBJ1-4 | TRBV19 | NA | CASSKSPEGEKLFF | TGTGCCAGTAGTAAGTCCCCTGAGGGCGAAAAACTGTTTTTT